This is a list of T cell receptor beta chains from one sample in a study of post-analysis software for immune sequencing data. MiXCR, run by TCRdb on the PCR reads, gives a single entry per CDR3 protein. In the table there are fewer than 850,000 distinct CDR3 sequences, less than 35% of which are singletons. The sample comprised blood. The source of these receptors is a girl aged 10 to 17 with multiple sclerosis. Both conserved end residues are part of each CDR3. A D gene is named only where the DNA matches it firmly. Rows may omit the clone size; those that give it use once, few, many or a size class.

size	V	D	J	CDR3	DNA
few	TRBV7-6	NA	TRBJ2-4	CASSLGGSGDYVKNIQYF	TGTGCCAGCAGCTTAGGGGGTTCGGGGGATTACGTCAAAAACATTCAGTACTTC
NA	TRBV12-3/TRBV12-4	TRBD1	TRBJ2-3	CASRQGYRADTQYF	TGTGCCAGCAGACAGGGGTATAGGGCAGATACGCAGTATTTT
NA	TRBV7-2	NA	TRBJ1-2	CASSKGIAYGYTF	TGTGCCAGCTCAAAGGGGATTGCGTATGGCTACACCTTC
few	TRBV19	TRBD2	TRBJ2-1	CASSIPRGTSGGNEQFF	TGTGCCAGTAGTATACCAAGGGGGACTAGCGGGGGCAATGAGCAGTTCTTC
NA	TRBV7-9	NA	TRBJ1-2	CASSKEGGASFYGYTF	TGTGCCAGCAGCAAAGAGGGTGGGGCCTCTTTCTATGGCTACACCTTC
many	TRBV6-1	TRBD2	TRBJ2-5	CATSLERGFIETQYF	TGTGCCACCTCCTTAGAGCGGGGGTTTATCGAGACCCAGTACTTC
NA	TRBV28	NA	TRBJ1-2	CASNPLKVKGAINYGYTF	TGTGCCAGCAACCCGCTGAAGGTTAAAGGGGCTATTAACTATGGCTACACCTTC
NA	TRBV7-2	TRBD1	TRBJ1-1	CASSNRGQGALRAFF	TGTGCCAGCTCAAACCGAGGGCAGGGGGCGCTTAGGGCTTTCTTT
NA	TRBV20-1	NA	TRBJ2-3	CSARARGPTDTQYF	TGCAGTGCTAGAGCCAGGGGTCCCACAGATACGCAGTATTTT
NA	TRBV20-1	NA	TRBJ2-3	CSAREVGFDTQYF	TGCAGTGCTAGGGAGGTCGGGTTCGATACGCAGTATTTT
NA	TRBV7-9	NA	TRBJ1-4	CASTIGGRDEKLFF	TGTGCCAGCACAATCGGGGGGCGCGATGAAAAACTGTTTTTT